This T cell receptor beta chain was sequenced in a study of graft-versus-host responses after intestinal transplantation. Study information: As for transplant type, recipients had multivisceral, liver-intestinal, or isolated intestinal grafts.

Study conclusions and caveats: GvH clones detected in recipient marrow included some appearing first in ileum or blood.

Germline lookup yields CDR1 MGHRA and CDR2 YSYEKL. The CDR3 has 17 amino acids. V was pared by 1 base and J by 3 bases, with 2 bases of the junction left unmatched. Data came from immunoSEQ multiplex PCR; TCRdb stores just in-frame clones and leaves some out. The table includes under 140,000 clones, roughly 93% detected once. To note about this clone: Its antigen remains unidentified.

The clonotype comes from a human donor who received an intestinal transplant. The source was unstimulated CD8+ T cells sorted from spleen or lymph node cells, collected before intestinal transplant. This rearrangement joins TRBV4-1 to TRBJ2-2; 13 bases match TRBD2. CDR3 loop: CASSQGGLAGDTGELFF. The CDR3 nucleotides are TGCGCCAGCAGCCAAGGCGGACTAGCGGGGGACACCGGGGAGCTGTTTTTT.